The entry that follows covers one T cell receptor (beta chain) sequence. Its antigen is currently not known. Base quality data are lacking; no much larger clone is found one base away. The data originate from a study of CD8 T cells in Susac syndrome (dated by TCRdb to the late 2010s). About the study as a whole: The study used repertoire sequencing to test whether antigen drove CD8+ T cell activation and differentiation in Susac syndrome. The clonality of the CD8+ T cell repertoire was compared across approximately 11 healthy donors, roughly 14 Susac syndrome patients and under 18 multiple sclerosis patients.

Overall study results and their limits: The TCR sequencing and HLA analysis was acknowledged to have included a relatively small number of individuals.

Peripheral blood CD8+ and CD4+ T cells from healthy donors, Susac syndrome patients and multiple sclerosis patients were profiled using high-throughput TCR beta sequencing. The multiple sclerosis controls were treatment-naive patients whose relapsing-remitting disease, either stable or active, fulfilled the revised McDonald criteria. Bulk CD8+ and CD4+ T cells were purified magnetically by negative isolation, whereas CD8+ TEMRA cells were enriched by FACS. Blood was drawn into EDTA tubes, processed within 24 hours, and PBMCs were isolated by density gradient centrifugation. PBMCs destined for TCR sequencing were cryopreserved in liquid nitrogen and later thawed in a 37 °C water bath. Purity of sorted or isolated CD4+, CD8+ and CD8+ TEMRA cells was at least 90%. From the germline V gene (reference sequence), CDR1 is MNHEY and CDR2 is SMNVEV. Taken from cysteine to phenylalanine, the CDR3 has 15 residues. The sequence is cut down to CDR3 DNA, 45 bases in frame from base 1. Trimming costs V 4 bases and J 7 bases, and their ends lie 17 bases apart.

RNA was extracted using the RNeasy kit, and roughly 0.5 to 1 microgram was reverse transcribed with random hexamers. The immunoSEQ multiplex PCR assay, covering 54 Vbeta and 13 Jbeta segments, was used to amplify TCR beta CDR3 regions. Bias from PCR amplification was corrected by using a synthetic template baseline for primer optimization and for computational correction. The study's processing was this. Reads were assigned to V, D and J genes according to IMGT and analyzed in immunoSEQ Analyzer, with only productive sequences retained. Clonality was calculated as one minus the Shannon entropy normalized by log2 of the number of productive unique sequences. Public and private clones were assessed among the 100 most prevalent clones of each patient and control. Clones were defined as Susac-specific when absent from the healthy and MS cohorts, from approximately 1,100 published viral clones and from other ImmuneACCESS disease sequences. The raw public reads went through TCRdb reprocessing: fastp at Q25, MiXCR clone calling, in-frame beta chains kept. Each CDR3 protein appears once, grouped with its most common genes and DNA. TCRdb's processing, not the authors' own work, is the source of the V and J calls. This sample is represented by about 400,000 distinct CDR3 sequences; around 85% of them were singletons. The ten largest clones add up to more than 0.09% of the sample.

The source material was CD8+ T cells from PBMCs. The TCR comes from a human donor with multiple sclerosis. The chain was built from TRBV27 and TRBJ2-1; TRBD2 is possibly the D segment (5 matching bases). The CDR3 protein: CASSSPSEAQNEQFF. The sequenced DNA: TGTGCCAGCAGTTCCCCCTCGGAGGCTCAGAATGAGCAGTTCTTC.